Shown below are 20 T cell receptor beta chains from a single sample sequenced in a study of technical replicates of blood from a few donors. The protocol was immunoSEQ multiplex PCR, while the TCRdb copy is restricted to in-frame clones and leaves out a portion. The profile shows about 94,000 clones, about 94% of them singletons. Sequenced material: T cells isolated from PBMCs. All receptors derive from a human donor in good health.

The chain has TRBV19 and TRBJ1-3, with D perhaps TRBD1 (5 bases). Germline assignment: CDR1 LNHDA and CDR2 SQIVND (reference sequence). The V gene lost 3 bases and the J gene lost 4 bases, with 10 bases spanning the gap. This CDR3 is 14 amino acids long. CDR3 DNA: TGTGCCAGTAGTATCCAGGGTGTCGGAAACACCATATATTTT. The encoded protein is CASSIQGVGNTIYF. Drawing the rest from reference TRBV19 and TRBJ1-3, the complete variable domain is DGGITQSPKYLFRKEGQNVTLSCEQNLNHDAMYWYRQDPGQGLRLIYYSQIVNDFQKGDIAEGYSVSREKKESFPLTVTSAQKNPTAFYLCASSIQGVGNTIYFGEGSWLTVV.

The V gene is TRBV2, the J gene TRBJ1-5; 8 nucleotides match TRBD1. CDR3 length equals 17 residues. Germline assignment: CDR1 SNHLY and CDR2 FYNNEI. With 2 bases clipped from V and 5 bases from J, the junction kept 11 bases outside the gene matches. In nucleotides, the CDR3 is TGTGCCAGCAGTGAAATAAATGCAGGGGGCGGGGATCAGCCCCAGCATTTT. Its translation is CASSEINAGGGDQPQHF.

The rearrangement links TRBV7-9 to TRBJ2-5; D perhaps matches TRBD1 (6 bases). The CDR3 has 16 residues. The germline gives CDR1 SEHNR, CDR2 FQNEAQ (reference sequence). V lost 5 bases and J lost 7, with 23 bases in between. CDR3 protein: CASSPFAGRGYGTQYF. CDR3 coding DNA: TGTGCCAGCAGCCCCTTCGCGGGCAGGGGATATGGGACCCAGTACTTC.

The V and J genes are TRBV6-4 and TRBJ2-1; tentatively, D is TRBD1 (6 bases). V lost 2 bases and J 3 bases, leaving 11 bases between the germline ends. CDR3 length: 15 amino acids. From germline, CDR1 is MRHNA and CDR2 SNTAGT. The CDR3 sequence: CASSDQAGVYNEQFF. Written as DNA, the CDR3 is TGTGCCAGCAGTGACCAGGCAGGGGTCTACAATGAGCAGTTCTTC.

The V call is TRBV6-5, the J call TRBJ2-7, with D tentatively TRBD1 (5 bases). The CDR3 covers 14 residues. Germline V gene data show CDR1 as MNHEY and CDR2 as SVGAGI. Trimming cost V 5 bases and J 4 bases, with 15 bases left between them. The CDR3 DNA reads TGTGCCAGCAGTGAAGTAGGCAGGGCATACGAGCAGTACTTC. Amino acids: CASSEVGRAYEQYF.

This chain links TRBV6-5 with TRBJ2-3; 8 nucleotides line up with TRBD2. CDR3 size: 15 residues. CDR1 is MNHEY and CDR2 is SVGAGI in the germline V gene. V lost 7 bases to trimming and J lost 0 bases; unmatched junction nucleotides: 6. The DNA of the CDR3 is TGTGCCAGCACTCGACTAGCGACTAGCACAGATACGCAGTATTTT. The encoded protein is CASTRLATSTDTQYF.

This chain joins TRBV5-6 and TRBJ1-2, with 9 bases identical to TRBD1. Losses at the gene ends were 5 bases for V and 0 bases for J; bases not matched to a gene: 8. Germline CDR1 reads SGHDT; CDR2 reads YYEEEE. The CDR3 spans 16 residues. In nucleotides, the CDR3 is TGTGCCAGCAGTAGGGACAGGGATCCCGCTAACTATGGCTACACCTTC. Protein product: CASSRDRDPANYGYTF.

The chain couples TRBV4-2 to TRBJ2-1; TRBD2 matches 8 bases. Germline CDR1 is LGHNA and CDR2 is YNFKEQ. The CDR3 spans 16 residues. The ends lost 2 bases at V and 0 bases at J; junction bases unmatched: 3. CDR3 bases: TGTGCCAGCAGCCAACAGCGGGGGAGCTCCTACAATGAGCAGTTCTTC. Protein: CASSQQRGSSYNEQFF.

This clone was picked up one time. This chain uses TRBV5-4 with TRBJ1-1, with 9 bases matching TRBD1. J lost 7 bases, V lost 4 bases, and 11 bases had no gene match. This CDR3 comprises 15 residues. Germline CDR1 and CDR2: SGHNT and YYREEE (reference sequence). The DNA of the CDR3 is TGTGCCAGCAGCCCGGAGGGACAGGGCCTTAATGAAGCTTTCTTT. It yields the protein CASSPEGQGLNEAFF.

This sequence joins TRBV5-4 and TRBJ1-2; 8 bases are shared with TRBD1. This CDR3 region has 14 residues. CDR1 is SGHNT, CDR2 YYREEE, per germline (reference sequence). The V and J ends lost 4 bases and 8 bases, in that order; junction bases with no gene match: 10. The CDR3 nucleotides read TGTGCCAGCAGCGACGGGACAGGCTCTATAGGCTACACCTTC. Translated: CASSDGTGSIGYTF.

The CDR3 nucleotides are TGCGCCAGCAGCAAAGGGGCGGGAGGGGCCTCTTACGAGCAGTACTTC. It codes for CASSKGAGGASYEQYF. The chain links TRBV4-1 to TRBJ2-7, with 9 bases aligning to TRBD2. Germline-derived CDR1 and CDR2 are MGHRA and YSYEKL. There are 16 residues in the CDR3. Trimming removed 5 bases from V and 4 bases from J; junction bases left unmatched: 12.

The chain uses TRBV5-8 and TRBJ2-5; no firm D call. CDR1 SGHTS and CDR2 YDEGEE come from the germline V gene. This CDR3 comprises 15 residues. The V end was cut by 1 base, the J end by 2 bases, with 12 bases between. CDR3 nucleotide sequence: TGTGCCAGCAGCTTGCTTCAATTAGTGCAAGAGACCCAGTACTTC. Protein product: CASSLLQLVQETQYF.

J is TRBJ2-1 and V is TRBV5-1, with 14 nucleotides matching TRBD2. This CDR3 is built from 17 residues. The germline gives CDR1 SGHRS, CDR2 YFSETQ. V trimming: 0 bases; J trimming: 8 bases; junction bases outside the gene matches: 7. CDR3 residues: CASSLAATSGGAYEQFF. The CDR3 nucleotides read TGCGCCAGCAGCTTGGCGGCGACTAGCGGGGGGGCGTATGAGCAGTTCTTC.

The CDR3 DNA reads as TGCGCCAGCAGCTTTTCTAGCGGATACAATGAGCAGTTCTTC. Translation: CASSFSSGYNEQFF. The rearrangement uses TRBV5-1 and TRBJ2-1; 7 nucleotides match TRBD2. J was trimmed by 4 bases and V by 2 bases; bases with no gene match: 3. This CDR3 contains 14 residues. Germline values: CDR1 SGHRS, CDR2 YFSETQ.

The gene calls are TRBV25-1 and TRBJ2-1, with TRBD1 as a possible D gene (5 bases). Trimming cost V 5 bases and J 7 bases, with 15 bases left between them. Germline V gene data show CDR1 as MGHDK and CDR2 as SYGVNS. The CDR3 contains 14 residues. The CDR3 reads CASSKQGVWNEQFF. As DNA, the CDR3 is TGTGCCAGCAGTAAACAAGGGGTCTGGAATGAGCAGTTCTTC.

The chain recombines TRBV11-2 with TRBJ1-1; D gene ambiguous. CDR1 SGHAT and CDR2 FQNNGV come from the germline V gene. This CDR3 region has 13 residues. V shed 5 bases and J shed 4 bases, with 11 bases lying between them. The CDR3 region is CASSTQEATEAFF. CDR3 coding DNA: TGTGCCAGCAGCACCCAGGAGGCCACTGAAGCTTTCTTT.

V is TRBV7-9 and J is TRBJ1-5; 8 bases line up with TRBD1. Germline lookup yields CDR1 SEHNR and CDR2 FQNEAQ (reference sequence). The ends lost 5 bases at V and 0 bases at J; junction bases unmatched: 0. The CDR3 has 14 residues. The CDR3, as DNA: TGTGCCAGCAGCCAGGGGGCTAGCAATCAGCCCCAGCATTTT. Its translation is CASSQGASNQPQHF.

The V gene is TRBV28, the J gene TRBJ1-5; D call uncertain. The CDR3 is 15 residues long. Germline-derived CDR1 and CDR2 are MDHEN and SYDVKM. V was clipped by 5 bases and J by 3 bases, with 14 bases between them. The CDR3 protein is CASSTSRYYNQPQHF. CDR3 in DNA: TGTGCCAGCAGTACAAGCAGGTATTACAATCAGCCCCAGCATTTT.

This clone was seen just once. The V gene is TRBV6-4, the J gene TRBJ2-1; TRBD2 matches at 7 bases. V dropped 0 bases and J dropped 9; count of bases not matched to a gene: 8. There are 15 residues in the CDR3. The germline V gene has CDR1 MRHNA and CDR2 SNTAGT. For the CDR3, the DNA is TGTGCCAGCAGTGACTCGAATGGGGGGGTGGGTGAGCAGTTCTTC. Its protein is CASSDSNGGVGEQFF.

The V call is TRBV4-1, the J call TRBJ1-2; TRBD1 agrees at 7 bases. Per the germline V gene, CDR1 is MGHRA and CDR2 is YSYEKL. This CDR3 region has 15 residues. V shed 1 base and J 7 bases; nucleotides not matched to a gene: 9. The chain's CDR3 is CASSQVVQGFGGYTF. DNA of the CDR3: TGCGCCAGCAGCCAAGTGGTACAGGGGTTTGGTGGCTACACCTTC.